The clone carrying this T cell receptor (beta chain) occurred a few times. A read error may explain this, as a much larger clone is one base away. The data stem from a study of T cell repertoires in cytomegalovirus infection. Germline CDR1 is SEHNR and CDR2 is FQNEAQ (reference sequence). There are 16 residues in the CDR3. TCRdb re-analysed the reads in MiXCR, keeping a single row per CDR3 protein. Of about 200,000 distinct CDR3 sequences listed, roughly 9.8% were seen once; the top ten hold about 4.2%. The chain employs TRBV7-9 and TRBJ1-3; weak D call: TRBD1 (5 bases). This sequence was found in a human donor in good health (CMV status not recorded). Some clones in this sample may be carry-over from other donors' samples. Sequencing was performed on PBMCs. The CDR3 protein is CAGRLTPGLSGNTIYF. As DNA, the CDR3 is TGTGCCGGCAGACTAACACCAGGGCTCTCTGGAAACACCATATATTTT. The full variable domain, rest sourced from reference TRBV7-9 and TRBJ1-3, is DTGVSQNPRHKITKRGQNVTFRCDPISEHNRLYWYRQTLGQGPEFLTYFQNEAQLEKSRLLSDRFSAERPKGSFSTLEIQRTEQGDSAMYLCAGRLTPGLSGNTIYFGEGSWLTVV.